This TCR beta chain was found in a study of metastatic and nonmetastatic thyroid tumors. CDR3 length: 13 amino acids. Looked up from germline, CDR1 is MDHEN and CDR2 is SYDVKM. The V gene lost 5 bases and the J gene lost 2 bases, with 7 bases spanning the gap. Patients had received no treatment of any kind before thyroid surgery. Using MiXCR, TCRdb reanalyzed the PCR reads. The sample carries 45,000 to 65,000 clones, approximately 15% recorded once. This clone was detected ten times or more. This receptor was obtained from a female donor with papillary thyroid cancer or a benign thyroid nodule (not recorded which). Some clones in this sample may be carry-over from other donors' samples. The sequencing input was blood. The rearrangement uses TRBV28 and TRBJ1-5; D not certain. CDR3 in DNA: TGTGCCAGCAGTAACCCCGGCAATCAGCCCCAGCATTTT. Translating it yields CASSNPGNQPQHF.